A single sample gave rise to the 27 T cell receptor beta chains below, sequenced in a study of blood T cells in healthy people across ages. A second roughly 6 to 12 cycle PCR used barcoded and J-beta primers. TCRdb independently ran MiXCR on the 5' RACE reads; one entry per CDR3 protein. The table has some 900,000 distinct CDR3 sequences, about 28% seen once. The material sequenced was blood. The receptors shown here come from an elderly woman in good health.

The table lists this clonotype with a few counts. CDR3 sequence: CASSLGSSSWKLFF. In DNA form, the CDR3 reads TGTGCCAGCAGCTTAGGTTCAAGCTCTTGGAAACTGTTTTTT. The V call is TRBV11-2, the J call TRBJ1-4; D unclear. CDR1 is SGHAT, CDR2 FQNNGV, per germline. The CDR3 is made up of 14 amino acids. Trimming took 1 base from V and 11 from J, leaving 14 bases between them.

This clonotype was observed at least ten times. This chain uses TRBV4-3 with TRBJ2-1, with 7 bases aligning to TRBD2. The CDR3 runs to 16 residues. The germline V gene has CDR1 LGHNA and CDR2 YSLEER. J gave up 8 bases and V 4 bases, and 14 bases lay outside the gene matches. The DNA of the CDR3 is TGCGCCAGCAGCCCAGAGGTGGGGGGGTTTATAGATGAGCAGTTCTTC. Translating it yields CASSPEVGGFIDEQFF.

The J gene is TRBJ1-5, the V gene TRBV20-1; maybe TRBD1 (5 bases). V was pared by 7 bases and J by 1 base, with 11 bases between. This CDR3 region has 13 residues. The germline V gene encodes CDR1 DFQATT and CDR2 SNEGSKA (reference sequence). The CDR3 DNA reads TGCAGTGTCTATCGGGGGAGCAATCAGCCCCAGCATTTT. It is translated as CSVYRGSNQPQHF.

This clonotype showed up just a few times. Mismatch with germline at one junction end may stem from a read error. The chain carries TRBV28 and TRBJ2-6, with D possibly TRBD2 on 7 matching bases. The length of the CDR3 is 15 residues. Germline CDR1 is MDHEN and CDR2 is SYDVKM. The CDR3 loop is CASSLRGLGADVLTF. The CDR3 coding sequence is TGTGCCAGCAGTTTGCGGGGGCTTGGGGCCGACGTCCTGACTTTC.

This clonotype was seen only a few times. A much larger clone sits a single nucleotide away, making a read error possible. The CDR3 reads CSARATDQEAQYF. The CDR3 bases are TGCAGTGCTAGAGCGACAGATCAAGAGGCCCAGTACTTC. This chain links TRBV20-1 with TRBJ2-7; the D gene is possibly TRBD1 (5 bases). Germline values: CDR1 DFQATT, CDR2 SNEGSKA (reference sequence). The CDR3 is 13 residues long. Trimming cost V 1 base and J 10 bases, with 17 bases left between them.

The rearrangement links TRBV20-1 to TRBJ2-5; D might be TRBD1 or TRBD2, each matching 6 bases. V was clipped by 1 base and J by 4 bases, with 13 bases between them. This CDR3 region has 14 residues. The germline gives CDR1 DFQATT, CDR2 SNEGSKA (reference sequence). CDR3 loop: CSARADGGGETQYF. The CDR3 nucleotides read TGCAGTGCTAGAGCCGACGGGGGCGGAGAGACCCAGTACTTC.

The DNA for the CDR3 is TGTGCCAGCAAGCGAGGACTAGCGGCCAATGAGCAGTTCTTC. It specifies CASKRGLAANEQFF. The genes are TRBV28 and TRBJ2-1, with TRBD2 identical over 10 bases. The V gene's germline CDR1 is MDHEN and CDR2 SYDVKM. The J segment lost 6 bases and the V segment lost 7 bases, leaving 6 bases of the junction unmatched. This CDR3 has 14 residues.

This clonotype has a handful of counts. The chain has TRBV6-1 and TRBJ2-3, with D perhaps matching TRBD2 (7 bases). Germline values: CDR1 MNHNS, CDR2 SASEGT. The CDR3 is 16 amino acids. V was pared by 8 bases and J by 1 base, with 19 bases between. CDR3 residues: CASSKRGSGGTDTQYF. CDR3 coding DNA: TGTGCCAGCTCCAAGAGGGGGAGCGGGGGCACAGATACGCAGTATTTT.

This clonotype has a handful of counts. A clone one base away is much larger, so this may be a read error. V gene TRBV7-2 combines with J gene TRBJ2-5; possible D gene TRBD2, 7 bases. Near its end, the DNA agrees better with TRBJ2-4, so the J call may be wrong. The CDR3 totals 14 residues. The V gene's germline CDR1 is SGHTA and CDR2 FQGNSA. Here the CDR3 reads CASSPGRGANIQYF. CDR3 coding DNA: TGTGCCAGCAGCCCTGGGAGGGGGGCAAACATTCAGTACTTC.

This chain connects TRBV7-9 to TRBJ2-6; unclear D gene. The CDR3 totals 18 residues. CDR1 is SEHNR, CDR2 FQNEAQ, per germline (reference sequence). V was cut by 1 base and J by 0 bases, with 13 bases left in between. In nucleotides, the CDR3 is TGTGCCAGCAGCTTAGTGAGTATTCGCGACTCTGGGGCCAACGTCCTGACTTTC. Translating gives CASSLVSIRDSGANVLTF.

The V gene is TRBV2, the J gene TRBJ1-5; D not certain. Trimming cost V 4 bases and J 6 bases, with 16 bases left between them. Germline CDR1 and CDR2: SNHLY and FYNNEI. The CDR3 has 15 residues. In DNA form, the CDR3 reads TGTGCCAGCAGTGTTGGGGATCTTGGGCGTCAGCCCCAGCATTTT. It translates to CASSVGDLGRQPQHF.

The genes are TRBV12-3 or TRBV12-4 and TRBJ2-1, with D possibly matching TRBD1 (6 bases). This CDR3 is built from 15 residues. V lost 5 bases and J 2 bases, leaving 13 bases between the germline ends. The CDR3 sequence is CASSPQQGTYNEQFF. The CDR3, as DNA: TGTGCCAGCAGTCCCCAACAGGGAACCTACAATGAGCAGTTCTTC.

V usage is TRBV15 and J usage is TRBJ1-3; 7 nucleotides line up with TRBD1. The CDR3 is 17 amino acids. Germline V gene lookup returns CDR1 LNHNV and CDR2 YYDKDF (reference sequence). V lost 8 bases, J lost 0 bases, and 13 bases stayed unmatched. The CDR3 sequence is CATARRSGGASGNTIYF. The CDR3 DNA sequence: TGTGCCACCGCCAGAAGATCAGGGGGGGCCTCTGGAAACACCATATATTTT.

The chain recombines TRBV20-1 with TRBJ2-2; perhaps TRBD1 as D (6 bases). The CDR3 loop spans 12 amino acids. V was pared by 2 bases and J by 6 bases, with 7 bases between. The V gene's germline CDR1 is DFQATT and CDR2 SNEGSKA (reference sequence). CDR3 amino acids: CSARKGAGELFF. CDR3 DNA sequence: TGCAGTGCTAGAAAGGGGGCCGGGGAGCTGTTTTTT.

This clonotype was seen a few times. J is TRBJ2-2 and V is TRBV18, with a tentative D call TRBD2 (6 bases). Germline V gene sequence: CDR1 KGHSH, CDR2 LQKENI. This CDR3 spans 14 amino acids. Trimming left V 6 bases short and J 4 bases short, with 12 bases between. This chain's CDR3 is CASSERRVTGELFF. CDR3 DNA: TGTGCCAGCTCCGAACGGAGGGTCACCGGGGAGCTGTTTTTT.

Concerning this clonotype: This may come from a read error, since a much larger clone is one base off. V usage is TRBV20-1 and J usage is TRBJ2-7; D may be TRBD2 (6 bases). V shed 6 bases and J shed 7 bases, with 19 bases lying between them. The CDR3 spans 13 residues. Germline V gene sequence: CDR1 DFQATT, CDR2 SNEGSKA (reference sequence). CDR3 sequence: CSATSGRAFEQYF. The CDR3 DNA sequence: TGCAGTGCCACAAGCGGGCGGGCATTTGAGCAGTACTTC.

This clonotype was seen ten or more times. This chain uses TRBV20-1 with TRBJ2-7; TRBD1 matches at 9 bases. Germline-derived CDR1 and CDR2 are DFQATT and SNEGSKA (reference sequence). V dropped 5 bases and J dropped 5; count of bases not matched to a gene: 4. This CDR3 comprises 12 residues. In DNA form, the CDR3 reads TGCAGTGCTGTACAGGGGGCCCACGAGCAGTACTTC. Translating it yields CSAVQGAHEQYF.

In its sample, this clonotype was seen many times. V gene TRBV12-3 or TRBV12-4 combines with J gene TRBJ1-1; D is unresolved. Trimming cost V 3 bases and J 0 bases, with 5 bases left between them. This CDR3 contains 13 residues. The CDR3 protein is CASSFQVNTEAFF. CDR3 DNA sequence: TGTGCCAGCAGTTTTCAGGTGAACACTGAAGCTTTCTTT.

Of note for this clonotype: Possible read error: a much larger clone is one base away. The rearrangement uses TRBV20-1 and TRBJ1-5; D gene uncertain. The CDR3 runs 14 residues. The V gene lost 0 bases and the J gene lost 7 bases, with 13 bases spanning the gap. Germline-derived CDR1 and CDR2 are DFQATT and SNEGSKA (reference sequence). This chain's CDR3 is CSARDKTTVQPQHF. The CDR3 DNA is TGCAGTGCTAGAGATAAGACCACCGTGCAGCCCCAGCATTTT.

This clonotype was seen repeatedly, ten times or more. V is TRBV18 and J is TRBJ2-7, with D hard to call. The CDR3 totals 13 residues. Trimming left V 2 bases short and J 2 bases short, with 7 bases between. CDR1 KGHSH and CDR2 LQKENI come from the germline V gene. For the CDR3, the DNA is TGTGCCAGCTCACCAGGGTCGACCTACGAGCAGTACTTC. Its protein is CASSPGSTYEQYF.

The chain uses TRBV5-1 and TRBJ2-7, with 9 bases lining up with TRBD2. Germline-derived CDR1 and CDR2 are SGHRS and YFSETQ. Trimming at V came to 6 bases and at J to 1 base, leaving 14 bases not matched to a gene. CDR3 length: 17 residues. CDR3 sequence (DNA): TGCGCCAGCACCCCTCTGGGGCTAGCGGGGACGTCCTACGAGCAGTACTTC. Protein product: CASTPLGLAGTSYEQYF.

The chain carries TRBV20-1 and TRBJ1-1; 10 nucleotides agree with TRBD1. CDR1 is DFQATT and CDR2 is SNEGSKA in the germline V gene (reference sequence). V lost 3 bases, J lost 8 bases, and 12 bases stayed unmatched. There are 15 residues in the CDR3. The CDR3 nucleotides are TGCAGTGCTAGCCTCCGGGACAGGGGATTAACCGAAGCTTTCTTT. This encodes CSASLRDRGLTEAFF.

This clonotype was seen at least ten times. CDR3 region: CASSLASANNYGYTF. CDR3 nucleotide sequence: TGTGCCAGCAGCTTAGCTAGCGCCAATAACTATGGCTACACCTTC. V usage is TRBV7-2 and J usage is TRBJ1-2, with D hard to call. The germline V gene has CDR1 SGHTA and CDR2 FQGNSA. V was cut by 0 bases and J by 1 base, with 9 bases left in between. There are 15 residues in the CDR3.

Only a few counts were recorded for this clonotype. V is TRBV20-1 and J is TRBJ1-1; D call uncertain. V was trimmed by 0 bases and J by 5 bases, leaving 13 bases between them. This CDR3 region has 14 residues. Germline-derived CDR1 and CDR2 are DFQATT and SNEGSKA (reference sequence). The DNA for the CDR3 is TGCAGTGCTAGAGATATAGACCCGAGGACTGAAGCTTTCTTT. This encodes CSARDIDPRTEAFF.

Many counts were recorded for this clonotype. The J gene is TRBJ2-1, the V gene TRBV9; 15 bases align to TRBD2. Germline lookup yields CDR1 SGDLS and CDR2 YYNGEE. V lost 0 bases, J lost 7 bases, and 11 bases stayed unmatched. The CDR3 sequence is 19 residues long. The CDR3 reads CASSVGGTSGGIRVNEQFF. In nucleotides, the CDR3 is TGTGCCAGCAGCGTAGGTGGGACTAGCGGGGGGATAAGGGTTAATGAGCAGTTCTTC.

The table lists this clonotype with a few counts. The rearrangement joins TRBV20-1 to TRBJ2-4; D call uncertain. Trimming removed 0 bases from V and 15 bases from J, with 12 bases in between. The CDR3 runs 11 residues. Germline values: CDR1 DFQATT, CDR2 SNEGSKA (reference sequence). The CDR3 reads CSARDVEWRYF. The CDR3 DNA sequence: TGCAGTGCTAGAGATGTCGAATGGCGGTACTTC.

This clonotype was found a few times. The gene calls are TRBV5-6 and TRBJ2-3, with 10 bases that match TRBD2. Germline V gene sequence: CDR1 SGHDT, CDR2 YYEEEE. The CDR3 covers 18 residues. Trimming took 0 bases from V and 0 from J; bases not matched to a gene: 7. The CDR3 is CASSLVVSSGGSTDTQYF. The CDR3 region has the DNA TGTGCCAGCAGCTTGGTTGTCAGTAGCGGGGGGAGCACAGATACGCAGTATTTT.